This record concerns one TCR beta chain sequence. Vbeta (60) and Jbeta (13) primers were used in the PCR. The method was immunoSEQ multiplex PCR; TCRdb's version includes in-frame clones alone and lacks a portion of them. The sample includes 150,000 to 200,000 clones, around 76% seen only once; the top ten take 7% to 7.5%. This sample stems from a study of cytomegalovirus exposure and HLA in healthy donors. Although they were nominally healthy when sampled, donors likely had unrecorded immune exposures. The sequencing sample was made of PBMCs. The source is a man aged 35-49 years in good health and CMV-seropositive.

In DNA, the CDR3 is TGCGCCAGCACGCCAGGGGGCTCCTACGAGCAGTACTTC. Its protein product is CASTPGGSYEQYF. The chain employs TRBV10-2 and TRBJ2-7; TRBD1 matches 7 bases. V was pared by 7 bases and J by 0 bases, with 3 bases of the junction left unmatched. The CDR3 loop spans 13 amino acids. Looked up from germline, CDR1 is WSHSY and CDR2 is SAAADI.